These T cell receptor beta chains were read from a single sample in a study of response to subunit inactivated influenza vaccine. TCRdb itself ran the RT-PCR reads through MiXCR, one entry per CDR3 protein. The sample carries about 780,000 distinct CDR3 sequences, under 20% recorded once. The source was PBMCs from blood, collected roughly 5 days after vaccination. The receptors were gathered from a man aged 50-60 years who received an inactivated influenza vaccine. Each CDR3 is given with its conserved first and last residue. The D gene is left open where the match is weak. Only part of the rows carry a size: once, few, many, or a class if the clone is expanded.

d_gene	v_gene	abundance	j_gene	CDR3nt	CDR3aa
.	TRBV29-1	few	TRBJ1-1	TGCAGCGTTGTCTCAGGGAGGACTTTAGGCACTGAAGCTTTCTTT	CSVVSGRTLGTEAFF
.	TRBV29-1	.	TRBJ2-4	TGCAGCGTCAGGGGGGGATCAAAAAACATTCAGTACTTC	CSVRGGSKNIQYF
.	TRBV5-6	.	TRBJ2-5	TGTGCCAGCAGCTTGACTGCGTCTACAGACCAAGAGACCCAGTACTTC	CASSLTASTDQETQYF
.	TRBV4-1	.	TRBJ2-3	TGCGCCAGCAGCCGGTCCGGGGTCCCCAGCACAGATACGCAGTATTTT	CASSRSGVPSTDTQYF
TRBD1	TRBV5-1	.	TRBJ2-1	TGTGCCAGCAGCTTGGACGACAGGGCGGTTCAGTTCTTC	CASSLDDRAVQFF
TRBD1	TRBV6-2/TRBV6-3	few	TRBJ1-4	TGTGCCAGCAGTTCACCGGGACAGGGAAGTGAAAAACTGTTTTTT	CASSSPGQGSEKLFF
TRBD2	TRBV20-1	many	TRBJ2-2	TGCAGTGCTCTAGCGGGAGTGAACACCGGGGAGCTGTTTTTT	CSALAGVNTGELFF
TRBD1	TRBV12-3/TRBV12-4	many	TRBJ2-1	TGTGCCAGCAGTCGGACAGGGGACAATGAGCAGTTCTTC	CASSRTGDNEQFF
TRBD2	TRBV12-3/TRBV12-4	few	TRBJ2-6	TGTGCCAGCAGTCACCCCACTAGCGCTGGGGCCAACGTCCTGACTTTC	CASSHPTSAGANVLTF
TRBD2	TRBV28	.	TRBJ2-7	TGTGCCAGCAGTTCTCGACTAGCGGGGGGCGCCCCGCGACGAGGAAAGCAGTACTTC	CASSSRLAGGAPRRGKQYF
.	TRBV10-3	.	TRBJ1-5	TGTGCCATCAGCGGTGTACATAGCAATCAGCCCCAGCATTTT	CAISGVHSNQPQHF
TRBD2	TRBV4-3	few	TRBJ2-4	TGCGCCAGCAGCCAAGATCCCCGGGGGGAGGACATTCAGTACTTC	CASSQDPRGEDIQYF
.	TRBV6-1	few	TRBJ2-5	TGTGCCAGCACCCTTAGAGTGGGCAGGGGAGAGACCCAGTACTTC	CASTLRVGRGETQYF
.	TRBV12-3/TRBV12-4	few	TRBJ2-2	TGTGCCAGCAGTACTAGACTCCGGAACACCGGGGAGCTGTTTTTT	CASSTRLRNTGELFF
TRBD2	TRBV28	.	TRBJ2-7	TGTGCCAGCAGTTTACCCAGCGGGGGCTCCTACGAGCAGTACTTC	CASSLPSGGSYEQYF
.	TRBV4-1	.	TRBJ2-2	TGCGCCAGCAGCCAAATGACGTCTACCGGGGAGCTGTTTTTT	CASSQMTSTGELFF
.	TRBV5-1	many	TRBJ2-1	TGCGCCAGCAGCCCCACTTACAATGAGCAGTTCTTC	CASSPTYNEQFF
.	TRBV20-1	.	TRBJ2-6	TGCAGTGCGACGACCTCTGGGGCCAACGTCCTGACTTTC	CSATTSGANVLTF
TRBD2	TRBV6-2/TRBV6-3	few	TRBJ2-1	TGTGCCAGCAGATACCCTAGCGGGCCTCCCCGGTCGTTCTTC	CASRYPSGPPRSFF
.	TRBV6-1	once	TRBJ1-1	TGTGCCAGCAGAGGAGGGACGAAAATATTT	CASRGGTKIF
.	TRBV20-1	few	TRBJ1-5	TGCAGTGCCTTATCGACAGGAATAAGCAATCAGCCCCAGCATTTT	CSALSTGISNQPQHF
.	TRBV7-9	.	TRBJ2-2	TGTGCCAGCAGCTTATTAGGTCACACCGGGGAGCTGTTTTTT	CASSLLGHTGELFF
.	TRBV10-3	many	TRBJ2-5	TGTGCCATCAGTGAATTTCTGGGGGCGGGGGTCGAAGAGACCCAGTACTTC	CAISEFLGAGVEETQYF
TRBD2	TRBV20-1	few	TRBJ2-5	TGCAGTGCTGGACGACTAGCGGGAGGACCCCAAGAGACCCAGTACTTC	CSAGRLAGGPQETQYF
TRBD1	TRBV18	.	TRBJ2-5	TGTGCCAGCTCACCACCGTCGGGACAGGGCCAGACCCAGTACTTC	CASSPPSGQGQTQYF
.	TRBV4-3	few	TRBJ2-7	TGCGCCAGCAGCCGTACTAGCAGGAGCTCCTACGAGCAGTACTTC	CASSRTSRSSYEQYF
.	TRBV28	.	TRBJ2-7	TGTGCCAGCAGTTTACCCGCGAGCTCCTACGAGCAGTACTTC	CASSLPASSYEQYF
.	TRBV5-5	.	TRBJ2-3	TGTGCCAGCAGCTTGTTACGGGGGCCATCAGATACGCAGTATTTT	CASSLLRGPSDTQYF
.	TRBV6-1	few	TRBJ1-6	TGTGCCAGCAGTGAATTGAGCTCCTATAATTCACCCCTCCACTTT	CASSELSSYNSPLHF
.	TRBV12-3/TRBV12-4	.	TRBJ2-7	TGTGCCAGCAGTTTAGTGGCCAGACCTTACGAGCAGTACTTC	CASSLVARPYEQYF
TRBD2	TRBV2	.	TRBJ2-1	TGTGCCAGCGGGACGGCGGGCGGGGGAGTTTACAATGAGCAGTTCTTC	CASGTAGGGVYNEQFF
.	TRBV6-1	.	TRBJ2-2	TGTGCCAGCAGCGCACCGGGGGTAAACACCGGGGAGCTGTTTTTT	CASSAPGVNTGELFF
TRBD1	TRBV7-3	.	TRBJ1-2	TGTGCCAGCAGCAAAGCCGGGACAGGGGAAGGCTACACCTTC	CASSKAGTGEGYTF